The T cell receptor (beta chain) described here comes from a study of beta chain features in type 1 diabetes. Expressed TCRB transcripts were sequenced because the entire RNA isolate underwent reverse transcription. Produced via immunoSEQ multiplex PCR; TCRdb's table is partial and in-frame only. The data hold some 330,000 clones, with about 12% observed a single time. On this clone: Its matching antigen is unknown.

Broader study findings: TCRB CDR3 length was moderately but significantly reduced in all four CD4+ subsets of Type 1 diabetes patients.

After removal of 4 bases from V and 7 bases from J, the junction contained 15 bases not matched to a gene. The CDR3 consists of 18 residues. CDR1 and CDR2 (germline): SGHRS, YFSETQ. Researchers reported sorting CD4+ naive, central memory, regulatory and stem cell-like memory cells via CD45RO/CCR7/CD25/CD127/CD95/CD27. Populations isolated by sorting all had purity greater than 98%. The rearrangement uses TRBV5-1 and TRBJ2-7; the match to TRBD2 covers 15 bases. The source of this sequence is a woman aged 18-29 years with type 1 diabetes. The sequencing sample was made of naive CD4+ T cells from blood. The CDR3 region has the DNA TGCGCCAGCAGCCTTACGGGACTAGCGGGAGGTATATCGCGGGAGCAGTACTTC. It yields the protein CASSLTGLAGGISREQYF.